One and the same sample provided the 10 T cell receptor beta chains below, sequenced in a study of blood T cell repertoires in COVID-19. Generated by immunoSEQ multiplex PCR, the TCRdb table keeps only in-frame clones and is missing some. The top ten clones hold roughly 6.4% of a sample with some 220,000 clones, approximately 86% of them seen once. Sequencing used peripheral blood. These receptors all stem from a woman in her sixties with active or convalescent COVID-19.

The table lists this clone with a count of one. J is TRBJ2-5 and V is TRBV6-2 or TRBV6-3, with D tentatively TRBD1 (5 bases). V gave up 6 bases and J gave up 2 bases, with 13 bases separating them. The CDR3 spans 14 residues. The germline V gene encodes CDR1 MNHEY and CDR2 SVGEGT. The CDR3 DNA reads as TGTGCCAGCAGCCTTCGGACAATTCAAGAGACCCAGTACTTC. Its translation is CASSLRTIQETQYF.

V is TRBV6-4 and J is TRBJ2-2, with TRBD2 identical over 10 bases. CDR1 is MRHNA and CDR2 is SNTAGT in the germline V gene. J was trimmed by 6 bases and V by 4 bases; bases with no gene match: 8. The CDR3 has 16 amino acids. The CDR3 loop is CASSVSGLATAGELFF. In nucleotides, the CDR3 is TGTGCCAGCAGTGTTTCGGGACTAGCGACCGCCGGGGAGCTGTTTTTT.

The V gene is TRBV7-9, the J gene TRBJ2-7, with 8 bases aligning to TRBD1. The V gene end was trimmed by 7 bases and the J gene end by 6 bases; junction bases not matched to a gene: 5. The germline gives CDR1 SEHNR, CDR2 FQNEAQ (reference sequence). This CDR3 comprises 12 residues. CDR3 in amino acids: CASTPTGAEQYF. The CDR3 bases are TGTGCCAGCACCCCGACAGGGGCCGAGCAGTACTTC.

This clone was seen more than once but under ten times. The sample holds other DNA sequences that translate to the same CDR3. The chain links TRBV5-1 to TRBJ1-6, with a weak D call TRBD1 (6 bases). This CDR3 region has 13 residues. V dropped 5 bases and J dropped 8 bases, with 11 bases sitting between them. The germline CDR1 and CDR2 sequences are SGHRS and YFSETQ. This CDR3 is CASRRQEDSPLHF. For the CDR3, the DNA is TGCGCCAGCAGACGACAGGAGGATTCACCCCTCCACTTT.

This chain joins TRBV18 and TRBJ2-5; D is undetermined. The V gene's germline CDR1 is KGHSH and CDR2 LQKENI. V dropped 1 base and J dropped 1 base, with 7 bases sitting between them. This CDR3 has 14 residues. The CDR3 sequence: CASSPRHSQETQYF. CDR3 DNA sequence: TGTGCCAGCTCACCACGGCATTCCCAAGAGACCCAGTACTTC.

This chain links TRBV11-3 with TRBJ1-2, with D uncertain. This CDR3 is built from 13 residues. Germline loops: CDR1 SGHNT, CDR2 YENEEA. Trimming removed 4 bases at V and 1 base at J, with 7 bases between. The CDR3 nucleotides read TGTGCCAGCAGCTGGCCCAGTAACTATGGCTACACCTTC. Translation: CASSWPSNYGYTF.

The genes are TRBV19 and TRBJ2-1; 9 bases are shared with TRBD2. This CDR3 contains 15 residues. J was trimmed by 7 bases and V by 2 bases; bases with no gene match: 6. Looked up from germline, CDR1 is LNHDA and CDR2 is SQIVND (reference sequence). CDR3 sequence (DNA): TGTGCCAGTAGTATATGGCGGGAGGGCCGTAATGAGCAGTTCTTC. Amino acids: CASSIWREGRNEQFF.

The chain joins TRBV6-5 to TRBJ1-2; 7 nucleotides agree with TRBD1. Germline trimming cut 4 bases from V and 4 bases from J; bases unmatched to any gene: 3. The CDR3 runs to 13 residues. CDR1 MNHEY and CDR2 SVGAGI come from the germline V gene. The CDR3 reads CASSSWDSYGYTF. CDR3 coding DNA: TGTGCCAGCAGTTCCTGGGACAGCTATGGCTACACCTTC.

The chain carries TRBV11-2 and TRBJ2-2, with D hard to call. The CDR3 has 14 amino acids. V lost 1 base, J lost 2 bases, and 5 bases lay in between. The germline V gene encodes CDR1 SGHAT and CDR2 FQNNGV. CDR3 in amino acids: CASSLGPNTGELFF. CDR3 coding DNA: TGTGCCAGCAGCTTAGGTCCAAACACCGGGGAGCTGTTTTTT.

The chain is built from TRBV10-3 and TRBJ1-1; D unclear. The CDR3 runs to 13 residues. The V and J ends lost 4 bases and 4 bases respectively, with 10 bases between them. The germline CDR1 and CDR2 sequences are ENHRY and SYGVKD. CDR3 sequence reads: CAISGVGGTEAFF. CDR3 DNA: TGTGCCATCAGTGGGGTTGGCGGCACTGAAGCTTTCTTT.